This passage covers 25 T cell receptor beta chains from one sample sequenced in a study of blood T cell repertoires in COVID-19. Clones were read by immunoSEQ multiplex PCR, and TCRdb kept only the in-frame ones, dropping some. The table records over 250,000 clones, more than 90% of them present only once. Material: PBMCs or T cells enriched from blood (not recorded which). Receptor source: a man aged 55 to 70 who had recovered from COVID-19.

The chain employs TRBV23-1 and TRBJ1-1; 11 positions match TRBD1. TRBV23-1 is an ORF for which the function is uncertain. The CDR3 is 17 amino acids. V shed 6 bases, J shed 5 bases, and the junction held 14 bases outside the gene matches. The CDR3 is CASSPRDRGIGITEAFF. The CDR3 DNA is TGCGCCAGCAGCCCCCGGGACAGGGGGATAGGTATAACTGAAGCTTTCTTT.

CDR3 in amino acids: CASSHRWRTGANVLTF. The DNA for the CDR3 is TGTGCCAGCAGCCATAGATGGAGGACTGGGGCCAACGTCCTGACTTTC. The chain joins TRBV3-1 (or the pseudogene TRBV3-2) to TRBJ2-6; D possibly corresponds to TRBD2 (5 bases). Germline V gene lookup returns CDR1 LGHDT and CDR2 YNNKEL (reference sequence). V was cut by 3 bases and J by 2 bases, with 11 bases left in between. The CDR3 is 16 residues long.

This clone occurred a few times. The chain is built from TRBV12-5 and TRBJ2-7; D is unresolved. The germline V gene encodes CDR1 LGHNT and CDR2 FRNRAP. This CDR3 is built from 13 residues. V was shortened by 6 bases and J by 4 bases, with 13 bases between the two germline ends. Here the CDR3 reads CASGHHTNYEQYF. The CDR3 DNA follows: TGTGCTAGTGGACACCACACCAATTACGAGCAGTACTTC.

The V and J genes are TRBV9 and TRBJ1-2, with D possibly TRBD1 on 6 matching bases. Germline assignment: CDR1 SGDLS and CDR2 YYNGEE. CDR3 length: 14 amino acids. Deletions cut 4 bases from V and 5 bases from J, with 15 bases between. The CDR3, as DNA: TGTGCCAGCAGCCGAGGACAGTCTTCGTATGGCTACACCTTC. Residues: CASSRGQSSYGYTF. Together with reference TRBV9 and TRBJ1-2, the CDR3 gives the full variable domain: DSGVTQTPKHLITATGQRVTLRCSPRSGDLSVYWYQQSLDQGLQFLIQYYNGEERAKGNILERFSAQQFPDLHSELNLSSLELGDSALYFCASSRGQSSYGYTFGSGTRLTVV.

V and J are TRBV7-3 and TRBJ2-5; TRBD2 aligns across 11 bases. V dropped 3 bases and J dropped 4; count of bases not matched to a gene: 4. The CDR3 is 15 amino acids. The V gene's germline CDR1 is SGHTA and CDR2 FQGTGA. The CDR3, as DNA: TGTGCCAGCAGCTTGGGCACTAGCGGGAGAGAGACCCAGTACTTC. This translates into CASSLGTSGRETQYF.

The chain recombines TRBV4-1 with TRBJ2-7; D not resolved. The length of the CDR3 is 16 residues. V lost 0 bases and J 2 bases, leaving 14 bases between the germline ends. Looked up from germline, CDR1 is MGHRA and CDR2 is YSYEKL. CDR3 amino acids: CASSQEPASETYEQYF. The CDR3 DNA is TGCGCCAGCAGCCAAGAGCCAGCGTCTGAAACCTACGAGCAGTACTTC.

This chain links TRBV5-4 with TRBJ2-7; 8 bases match TRBD2. The CDR3 has 15 residues. V was pared by 0 bases and J by 5 bases, with 7 bases of the junction left unmatched. Germline V lookup: CDR1 SGHNT, CDR2 YYREEE (reference sequence). The CDR3 region has the DNA TGTGCCAGCAGCTTGGAGAGTAGCGGGGCCCACGAGCAGTACTTC. Translating it yields CASSLESSGAHEQYF.

The chain carries TRBV6-4 and TRBJ2-2; a possible D gene is TRBD2 (6 bases). Germline V gene sequence: CDR1 MRHNA, CDR2 SNTAGT. V was cut by 4 bases and J by 4 bases, with 10 bases left in between. The CDR3 spans 14 residues. The CDR3, as DNA: TGTGCCAGCAGTGTTGACGGGAGCACCGGGGAGCTGTTTTTT. It yields the protein CASSVDGSTGELFF.

This clone was seen only a few times. The chain carries TRBV18 and TRBJ2-7; TRBD2 matches 9 bases. Germline-derived CDR1 and CDR2 are KGHSH and LQKENI. This CDR3 has 17 amino acids. J was trimmed by 2 bases and V by 1 base; bases with no gene match: 9. CDR3 in amino acids: CASSPLAGAGNPYEQYF. The CDR3 nucleotides are TGTGCCAGCTCACCACTAGCGGGAGCCGGAAACCCCTACGAGCAGTACTTC.

The rearrangement joins TRBV5-8 to TRBJ2-7, with 14 bases fitting TRBD2. Per germline, CDR1 SGHTS and CDR2 YDEGEE. V was pared by 5 bases and J by 4 bases, with 8 bases of the junction left unmatched. CDR3 size: 16 residues. This CDR3 is CASRDRTSGRSYEQYF. The CDR3 coding sequence is TGTGCCAGCAGGGATCGGACTAGCGGGAGGAGTTACGAGCAGTACTTC.

The rearrangement links TRBV2 to TRBJ1-1; possibly TRBD1 for D (5 bases). V lost 7 bases and J lost 1, with 7 bases in between. This CDR3 comprises 12 residues. CDR1 and CDR2 from the germline V gene are SNHLY and FYNNEI. CDR3 in DNA: TGTGCCAGCATCGACAGGAACACTGAAGCTTTCTTT. It encodes CASIDRNTEAFF.

This sequence joins TRBV5-6 and TRBJ1-2; TRBD1 matches 8 bases. This CDR3 is built from 14 residues. J lost 8 bases, V lost 7 bases, and 13 bases had no gene match. Germline values: CDR1 SGHDT, CDR2 YYEEEE. The CDR3 nucleotides read TGTGCCAGCGGTACAGGGGGAAGCGCGTGGGGCTACACCTTC. This sequence encodes CASGTGGSAWGYTF.

The V gene is TRBV12-3 or TRBV12-4, the J gene TRBJ1-2; tentative D call: TRBD1 (5 bases). This CDR3 has 13 residues. V lost 3 bases, J lost 7 bases, and 12 bases lay in between. CDR3 in amino acids: CASSFAGSTGYTF. In nucleotides, the CDR3 is TGTGCCAGCAGTTTTGCAGGGTCGACTGGCTACACCTTC.

The rearrangement uses TRBV9 and TRBJ1-2, with D possibly being TRBD1 (6 bases). This CDR3 spans 13 amino acids. CDR1 and CDR2 (germline): SGDLS, YYNGEE. Trimming took off 3 bases at V and 5 bases at J, with 11 bases between the two ends. The CDR3 loop reads CASSAIQGYGYTF. As DNA, the CDR3 is TGTGCCAGCAGCGCCATACAGGGATATGGCTACACCTTC.

The V and J genes are TRBV4-2 and TRBJ1-4; D is unresolved. Trimming stripped 4 bases from V and 5 bases from J, with 8 bases between. This CDR3 is 13 amino acids long. Looked up from germline, CDR1 is LGHNA and CDR2 is YNFKEQ. CDR3 amino acids: CASSRLENEKLFF. Written as DNA, the CDR3 is TGTGCCAGCAGCCGTTTGGAGAATGAAAAACTGTTTTTT.

This rearrangement joins TRBV5-4 to TRBJ1-1, with 9 bases aligning to TRBD1. The CDR3 loop spans 16 amino acids. V lost 3 bases to trimming and J lost 0 bases; unmatched junction nucleotides: 6. Germline V CDR1 and CDR2: SGHNT, YYREEE (reference sequence). In DNA form, the CDR3 reads TGTGCCAGCAGCTATGGGACAGGGTCTATGAACACTGAAGCTTTCTTT. It codes for CASSYGTGSMNTEAFF.

This CDR3 reads CASSPSSMGEQFF. The CDR3 DNA is TGTGCCAGCAGCCCCTCTTCGATGGGCGAGCAGTTCTTC. The V gene is TRBV5-6, the J gene TRBJ2-1; no firm D call. The V gene lost 4 bases and the J gene lost 10 bases, with 15 bases spanning the gap. The V gene's germline CDR1 is SGHDT and CDR2 YYEEEE. The CDR3 has 13 amino acids.

This clone was recorded only once. Other DNA sequences in the same sample also yield this CDR3. The CDR3 region is CASSSGTGGNIQYF. The CDR3, as DNA: TGTGCCAGCAGTTCCGGGACAGGAGGAAACATTCAGTACTTC. The chain joins TRBV6-5 to TRBJ2-4; 8 nucleotides match TRBD1. Germline lookup yields CDR1 MNHEY and CDR2 SVGAGI. CDR3 length: 14 residues. Trimming at V came to 4 bases and at J to 6 bases, leaving 5 bases not matched to a gene.

This chain links TRBV30 with TRBJ2-1; D perhaps matches TRBD1 (6 bases). CDR1 is GTSNPN, CDR2 SVGIG, per germline (reference sequence). Trimming removed 4 bases at V and 2 bases at J, with 9 bases between. The CDR3 consists of 13 residues. CDR3 sequence: CAWNGGAYNEQFF. CDR3 nucleotide sequence: TGTGCCTGGAATGGGGGCGCCTACAATGAGCAGTTCTTC.

The chain is built from TRBV9 and TRBJ2-1; TRBD2 matches 9 bases. The CDR3 length is 15 residues. CDR1 is SGDLS and CDR2 is YYNGEE in the germline V gene. V dropped 0 bases and J dropped 7; count of bases not matched to a gene: 5. CDR3 nucleotide sequence: TGTGCCAGCAGCGTAGACCCTAGCGGGGCAAATGAGCAGTTCTTC. Translating gives CASSVDPSGANEQFF.

This sequence joins TRBV4-3 and TRBJ2-2; D uncertain. The CDR3 loop spans 12 amino acids. V was clipped by 4 bases and J by 7 bases, with 7 bases between them. Per the germline V gene, CDR1 is LGHNA and CDR2 is YSLEER. The CDR3 region is CASSRAIGELFF. CDR3 nucleotides: TGCGCCAGCAGCCGGGCTATCGGGGAGCTGTTTTTT.

The chain combines TRBV2 with TRBJ2-1, with a tentative D call TRBD2 (6 bases). V shed 6 bases and J shed 7 bases, with 22 bases lying between them. The CDR3 length is 16 residues. The germline gives CDR1 SNHLY, CDR2 FYNNEI. The CDR3 region is CASRLTSTEAVNEQFF. The CDR3 bases are TGTGCCAGCAGGCTGACTAGTACCGAGGCCGTGAATGAGCAGTTCTTC.

Written as DNA, the CDR3 is TGTGCCAGCACCTTCGGGACTAGCGGGACCTACAATGAGCAGTTCTTC. Translating gives CASTFGTSGTYNEQFF. This chain links TRBV7-8 with TRBJ2-1, with TRBD2 identical over 13 bases. Per the germline V gene, CDR1 is SGHVS and CDR2 is FQNEAQ. This CDR3 has 16 residues. The V and J ends lost 7 bases and 2 bases, in that order; junction bases with no gene match: 5.

As for this clone: Other DNA variants within this sample encode the same CDR3. This chain joins TRBV28 and TRBJ1-6, with TRBD1 identical over 10 bases. The CDR3 loop spans 14 amino acids. CDR1 and CDR2 (germline): MDHEN, SYDVKM. V lost 3 bases, J lost 7 bases, and 0 bases stayed unmatched. The CDR3 loop reads CASSLGQGNSPLHF. CDR3 coding DNA: TGTGCCAGCAGTTTGGGACAGGGGAATTCACCCCTCCACTTT.

The chain joins TRBV4-1 to TRBJ2-7; TRBD1 might be the D (5 bases). The germline CDR1 and CDR2 sequences are MGHRA and YSYEKL. Trimming took 1 base from V and 2 from J, leaving 9 bases between them. This CDR3 is built from 14 residues. The CDR3 region has the DNA TGCGCCAGCAGCCAAGTGGGGCCCCCCTACGAGCAGTACTTC. As protein: CASSQVGPPYEQYF.